This TCR beta chain was profiled in a study of graft-versus-host responses after intestinal transplantation. Study overall: For about three years after anti-thymocyte globulin induction, all recipients took tacrolimus and steroids.

Unmatched junction bases numbered 13, after V lost 5 bases and J lost 5 bases. The germline V gene has CDR1 LNHDA and CDR2 SQIVND (reference sequence). The CDR3 has 17 residues. As for this clone: Antigen specificity is unknown.

The protocol was immunoSEQ multiplex PCR, while the TCRdb copy is restricted to in-frame clones and leaves out a portion. The sample lists 71,000 or so clones; 90% were seen once. The chain combines TRBV19 with TRBJ2-5, with 11 bases aligning to TRBD2. This sequence was found in a human donor who received an intestinal transplant. The sequenced sample was unstimulated CD8+ T cells sorted from spleen or lymph node cells, obtained before intestinal transplant. Here the CDR3 DNA reads TGTGCCAGTAGTCTCCCGACTAGCGGGGAACTCTCGGAGACCCAGTACTTC. Its protein is CASSLPTSGELSETQYF.